This entry features one T cell receptor beta chain sequence. Its antigen is unidentified. The time point denotes: persistent/refractory GD, antithyroid drugs over 5 years with positive TRAb. With RNA extracted from PBMCs as input, the TCR library was made. The authors drew approximately 9 milliliters of peripheral blood into EDTA tubes. Researchers made TCR beta libraries by using iRepertoire HTBI primers and running Arm-PCR on CDR3 regions. TCRdb reprocessed the multiplex PCR reads via MiXCR and lists one record per CDR3 protein. The sample has some 440,000 distinct CDR3 sequences; about 20% are singletons. The record originates from a study of regulatory T cells in long-lasting Graves disease. Points from the study as a whole: Among persistent patients, a larger number of public clonotypes were shared (around 2,700) than among newly diagnosed patients (roughly 970). Study of thyroid tissue was not done, with only peripheral blood studied.

The input for sequencing was peripheral blood mononuclear cells (PBMCs), taken when the disease was refractory, from a patient treated with antithyroid drugs. This clonotype was sampled from a female donor with Graves disease.

As DNA, the CDR3 is TGTGCCAGTAGTATAGGAGTGGGAGCGGGCCAAGAGACCCAGTACTTC. Translation: CASSIGVGAGQETQYF. V and J are TRBV19 and TRBJ2-5, with a possible D match to TRBD2 (6 bases). This CDR3 contains 16 residues. CDR1 LNHDA and CDR2 SQIVND come from the germline V gene (reference sequence). The V end was cut by 1 base, the J end by 1 base, with 13 bases between.